What follows are 27 T cell receptor beta chains derived from one specimen sequenced in a study of blood T cell repertoires in COVID-19. Assay: immunoSEQ multiplex PCR; the TCRdb copy retains only in-frame clones and omits some. Of 150,000 or so clones listed, around 80% were seen once; the top ten hold about 5.2%. The sequencing sample was made of PBMCs or T cells enriched from blood (not recorded which). Every receptor here comes from a man between 65 and 79 years old who had been exposed to COVID-19.

The chain couples TRBV7-6 to TRBJ2-2; 11 bases align to TRBD2. V was pared by 5 bases and J by 8 bases, with 10 bases of the junction left unmatched. The length of the CDR3 is 16 residues. The germline V gene encodes CDR1 SGHVS and CDR2 FNYEAQ. CDR3 in DNA: TGTGCCAGCAGCCCTCGAGGTAGCGGGGGGGCTGGGGAGCTGTTTTTT. Translating it yields CASSPRGSGGAGELFF.

This chain joins TRBV6-5 and TRBJ2-3; D is possibly TRBD2 (6 bases). This CDR3 is 13 amino acids long. Germline V gives CDR1 MNHEY, CDR2 SVGAGI. V was trimmed by 6 bases and J by 3 bases, leaving 10 bases between them. Here the CDR3 DNA reads TGTGCCAGCAGCCGGACTACAACAGATACGCAGTATTTT. Its translation is CASSRTTTDTQYF.

DNA of the CDR3: TGTGCCAGCAGCTTGTCAGGGCCCCTCCCTGGAAACACCATATATTTT. It encodes CASSLSGPLPGNTIYF. The chain uses TRBV5-4 and TRBJ1-3, with a tentative D call TRBD1 (5 bases). Germline V gene lookup returns CDR1 SGHNT and CDR2 YYREEE (reference sequence). V was pared by 1 base and J by 2 bases, with 13 bases between. The CDR3 is 16 residues long.

This chain joins TRBV29-1 and TRBJ2-7, with TRBD1 matching 11 bases. The CDR3 runs to 13 residues. J was trimmed by 3 bases and V by 8 bases; bases with no gene match: 6. Germline CDR1 SQVTM, CDR2 ANQGSEA. The CDR3 DNA reads as TGCAGCACAGGACAGGGGGCACACTACGAGCAGTACTTC. Encoded protein: CSTGQGAHYEQYF.

CDR3 region: CAGADENTGELFF. In nucleotides, the CDR3 is TGTGCCGGGGCAGACGAGAACACCGGGGAGCTGTTTTTT. The chain carries TRBV11-1 and TRBJ2-2; a possible D gene is TRBD1 (5 bases). The CDR3 loop spans 13 amino acids. Germline lookup yields CDR1 SGHAT and CDR2 FQDESV (reference sequence). The ends were cut back, 11 bases at V and 1 base at J, with 11 bases in the middle.

J is TRBJ2-1 and V is TRBV20-1; 8 bases line up with TRBD2. Trimming removed 3 bases from V and 8 bases from J; junction bases left unmatched: 12. The CDR3 has 15 amino acids. The V gene's germline CDR1 is DFQATT and CDR2 SNEGSKA (reference sequence). DNA of the CDR3: TGCAGTGCTAGTGACAGCGGGGGAGGGAGCGATGAGCAGTTCTTC. This encodes CSASDSGGGSDEQFF.

V gene TRBV15 combines with J gene TRBJ2-4; D not certain. Trimming removed 5 bases at V and 0 bases at J, with 14 bases between. CDR1 LNHNV and CDR2 YYDKDF come from the germline V gene (reference sequence). This CDR3 has 16 residues. In nucleotides, the CDR3 is TGTGCCACCAGCTATTATGATAGACTAGCCAAAAACATTCAGTACTTC. Translated: CATSYYDRLAKNIQYF.

This chain links TRBV27 with TRBJ1-6; TRBD1 matches 12 bases. V lost 5 bases and J lost 4; bases outside the gene matches: 9. The CDR3 has 18 amino acids. Germline-derived CDR1 and CDR2 are MNHEY and SMNVEV (reference sequence). The CDR3: CASSAPGTGGAYNSPLHF. CDR3 DNA sequence: TGTGCCAGCAGTGCCCCCGGGACAGGGGGCGCATATAATTCACCCCTCCACTTT.

This chain links TRBV5-1 with TRBJ2-7, with D possibly TRBD2 on 6 matching bases. The V end was cut by 4 bases, the J end by 7 bases, with 15 bases between. The CDR3 covers 13 residues. Germline-derived CDR1 and CDR2 are SGHRS and YFSETQ. Written as DNA, the CDR3 is TGCGCCAGCAGCACCCGGGACTCTGGGGAGCAGTACTTC. Translating it yields CASSTRDSGEQYF.

V gene TRBV28 combines with J gene TRBJ2-1; D uncertain. Germline-derived CDR1 and CDR2 are MDHEN and SYDVKM. Trimming shortened V by 1 base and J by 4 bases, and 8 bases separated the two germline ends. The CDR3 is 14 residues long. In DNA, the CDR3 is TGTGCCAGCAGTTTATCCTCCAGATACAATGAGCAGTTCTTC. Translation: CASSLSSRYNEQFF.

The genes are TRBV28 and TRBJ1-3; 7 nucleotides align to TRBD1. The CDR3 runs to 15 residues. V was pared by 6 bases and J by 0 bases, with 5 bases of the junction left unmatched. Germline V gene data show CDR1 as MDHEN and CDR2 as SYDVKM. The CDR3 loop is CASRPDRVSGNTIYF. The CDR3 DNA follows: TGTGCCAGCAGGCCTGACAGGGTCTCTGGAAACACCATATATTTT.

The chain couples TRBV6-5 to TRBJ1-1, with D unclear. V gave up 6 bases and J gave up 4 bases, with 18 bases separating them. Germline-derived CDR1 and CDR2 are MNHEY and SVGAGI. The CDR3 is 15 amino acids. The CDR3 loop is CASSPSRQVGTEAFF. The CDR3 DNA reads as TGTGCCAGCAGCCCATCCCGCCAGGTTGGCACTGAAGCTTTCTTT.

The chain links TRBV18 to TRBJ2-5; TRBD1 is a possible D gene (5 bases). The germline V gene encodes CDR1 KGHSH and CDR2 LQKENI. Trimming pared 3 bases from V and 1 base from J, leaving 12 bases between. The length of the CDR3 is 15 residues. The CDR3 coding sequence is TGTGCCAGCTCACCCGGCGTGGGGCCCCAAGAGACCCAGTACTTC. This codes for CASSPGVGPQETQYF.

The chain joins TRBV6-5 to TRBJ1-1; 7 bases match TRBD1. This CDR3 spans 15 amino acids. J was trimmed by 4 bases and V by 0 bases; bases with no gene match: 5. The germline V gene has CDR1 MNHEY and CDR2 SVGAGI. CDR3 loop: CASSYSNRGGTEAFF. DNA for the CDR3: TGTGCCAGCAGTTACTCTAACAGGGGCGGCACTGAAGCTTTCTTT.

CDR3 protein: CASSFQQGWSYEQYF. The CDR3, as DNA: TGTGCCAGCAGTTTCCAACAGGGGTGGAGTTACGAGCAGTACTTC. The chain uses TRBV27 and TRBJ2-7; 7 nucleotides line up with TRBD1. The CDR3 consists of 15 residues. V gave up 3 bases and J gave up 4 bases; unmatched junction bases: 9. CDR1 is MNHEY, CDR2 SMNVEV, per germline (reference sequence).

The sample holds one count of this clone. The chain uses TRBV5-6 and TRBJ2-3, with D tentatively TRBD1 (6 bases). Deletions cut 4 bases from V and 5 bases from J, with 17 bases between. This CDR3 has 15 amino acids. Germline V gives CDR1 SGHDT, CDR2 YYEEEE. CDR3 coding DNA: TGTGCCAGCAGCCCAGGGGCGGGTGTGGGAGATACGCAGTATTTT. Translated, it gives CASSPGAGVGDTQYF.

The V call is TRBV7-2, the J call TRBJ2-2; D is ambiguous. The CDR3 loop spans 15 amino acids. Trimming left V 3 bases short and J 0 bases short, with 8 bases between. Looked up from germline, CDR1 is SGHTA and CDR2 is FQGNSA. The CDR3 nucleotides are TGTGCCAGCAGCTTTAGCTCCTCGAACACCGGGGAGCTGTTTTTT. Protein product: CASSFSSSNTGELFF.

V usage is TRBV10-3 and J usage is TRBJ2-7; 7 bases line up with TRBD2. Germline lookup yields CDR1 ENHRY and CDR2 SYGVKD. With V trimmed by 0 bases and J by 6 bases, 8 bases remained unmatched. The CDR3 extends over 15 amino acids. The CDR3 coding sequence is TGTGCCATCAGTGAGTCCTTGGCGGGAGTCGGCGAGCAGTACTTC. Translating gives CAISESLAGVGEQYF.

V and J are TRBV2 and TRBJ1-3; D gene uncertain. The CDR3 length is 13 residues. Germline loops: CDR1 SNHLY, CDR2 FYNNEI. V lost 6 bases and J 5 bases, leaving 11 bases between the germline ends. The CDR3 nucleotides are TGTGCCAGCAGCCCCGAGGCCAGAAACACCATATATTTT. Translated, it gives CASSPEARNTIYF.

The V gene is TRBV28, the J gene TRBJ1-1, with 7 bases aligning to TRBD1. Germline values: CDR1 MDHEN, CDR2 SYDVKM. Unmatched junction bases numbered 14, after V lost 3 bases and J lost 7 bases. There are 16 residues in the CDR3. The CDR3 protein is CASSFQLGQAMDEAFF. As DNA, the CDR3 is TGTGCCAGCAGTTTTCAGCTCGGACAGGCAATGGATGAAGCTTTCTTT.

J is TRBJ2-7 and V is TRBV27; 8 bases map to TRBD1. In germline, CDR1 is MNHEY, CDR2 SMNVEV (reference sequence). This CDR3 spans 16 amino acids. Trimming removed 5 bases from V and 4 bases from J; junction bases left unmatched: 13. This CDR3 is CASSPGSGQGRYEQYF. DNA of the CDR3: TGTGCCAGCAGTCCTGGGAGCGGACAGGGCAGGTACGAGCAGTACTTC.

The chain couples TRBV7-9 to TRBJ1-5, with D perhaps TRBD1 (5 bases). The ends were cut back, 5 bases at V and 4 bases at J, with 12 bases in the middle. CDR1 and CDR2 from the germline V gene are SEHNR and FQNEAQ (reference sequence). This CDR3 region has 14 residues. CDR3 protein: CASSLVRGNQPQHF. In DNA, the CDR3 is TGTGCCAGCAGCCTGGTAAGGGGTAATCAGCCCCAGCATTTT.

CDR3 region: CASSSNLDVSRYTF. DNA of the CDR3: TGTGCCAGCAGCAGCAATCTAGACGTCTCTCGCTACACCTTC. This sequence joins TRBV6-5 and TRBJ1-2; D unresolved. V lost 6 bases to trimming and J lost 9 bases, with 20 bases between them. Germline CDR1 reads MNHEY; CDR2 reads SVGAGI. CDR3 length: 14 amino acids.

V and J are TRBV20-1 and TRBJ1-6; a possible D gene is TRBD1 (5 bases). This CDR3 has 14 residues. Between the trimmed V and J ends, which lost 3 bases and 7 bases, there was a span of 13 bases. Germline CDR1 and CDR2: DFQATT and SNEGSKA (reference sequence). The CDR3 nucleotides read TGCAGTGCTAGTGACGCAGGGAAAAATTCACCCCTCCACTTT. As protein: CSASDAGKNSPLHF.

This clone was detected only a few times. The chain joins TRBV6-2 or TRBV6-3 to TRBJ1-1, with D hard to call. Germline assignment: CDR1 MNHEY and CDR2 SVGEGT. The CDR3 sequence is 14 residues long. Deletions cut 0 bases from V and 2 bases from J, with 7 bases between. The CDR3, as DNA: TGTGCCAGCAGTTACTCGAGGTTTAACACTGAAGCTTTCTTT. It codes for CASSYSRFNTEAFF.

The chain couples TRBV10-1 to TRBJ1-1; 7 bases map to TRBD1. CDR1 and CDR2 from the germline V gene are WNHNN and SYGVQD (reference sequence). The CDR3 sequence is 12 residues long. The J segment lost 11 bases and the V segment lost 2 bases, leaving 5 bases of the junction unmatched. CDR3 sequence reads: CASSEHRGRAFF. The CDR3 DNA sequence: TGCGCCAGCAGTGAGCACAGGGGAAGGGCTTTCTTT.

This clone appeared a single time. The genes are TRBV7-9 and TRBJ2-1; 10 bases line up with TRBD1. V trimming: 3 bases; J trimming: 15 bases; junction bases outside the gene matches: 14. CDR1 and CDR2 (germline): SEHNR, FQNEAQ (reference sequence). CDR3 length: 15 amino acids. CDR3 nucleotide sequence: TGTGCCAGCAGCTTCCCACCCGGGACAGGGGCGGGTGTGTTCTTC. Encoded protein: CASSFPPGTGAGVFF. The complete variable domain, with remaining parts taken from reference TRBV7-9 and TRBJ2-1, reads DTGVSQNPRHKITKRGQNVTFRCDPISEHNRLYWYRQTLGQGPEFLTYFQNEAQLEKSRLLSDRFSAERPKGSFSTLEIQRTEQGDSAMYLCASSFPPGTGAGVFFGPGTRLTVL.